These T cell receptor beta chains were read from a single sample in a study of cytomegalovirus exposure and HLA in healthy donors. Measured with immunoSEQ multiplex PCR; TCRdb has only the in-frame clones, and not every one. The sample has over 150,000 clones, about four fifths seen once. What was sequenced was PBMCs. These receptors were obtained from a man aged 25-40 years in good health and CMV-seropositive. The CDR3 runs from the conserved cysteine through the conserved F or W. D genes are given only for firm matches. Expanded clones are given a class, and other clones once, few, many or no size at all.

j_call d_call v_call clone_size cdr3_nt cdr3_aa
TRBJ2-3 NA TRBV6-5 NA TGTGCCAGCACCCGCGGGTTCCGCACAGATACGCAGTATTTT CASTRGFRTDTQYF
TRBJ1-2 TRBD1 TRBV29-1 NA TGCAGCGTTGAAGGCCCGATGACAGGGCCCGACTCTAGTGGCTACACCTTC CSVEGPMTGPDSSGYTF
TRBJ2-3 NA TRBV19 NA TGTGCCAGTAGCCACAGGGTGACAGATACGCAGTATTTT CASSHRVTDTQYF
TRBJ2-2 TRBD1 TRBV12-5 NA TGTGCTAGTGGTTTGTTCCGGGACAGGGCCGGGGAGCTGTTTTTT CASGLFRDRAGELFF
TRBJ1-1 TRBD1 TRBV7-2 NA TGTGCCAGCAGCTCCGACAGGGATGCGACTGAAGCTTTCTTT CASSSDRDATEAFF
TRBJ1-2 NA TRBV28 NA TGTGCCAGCAGTTTAGGTTACAGCGGTAACTATGGCTACACCTTC CASSLGYSGNYGYTF
TRBJ1-2 NA TRBV9 once TGTGCCAGCAGCGTAACCCTGGGGGCGAAGGATGGCTACACCTTC CASSVTLGAKDGYTF
TRBJ1-1 NA TRBV11-2 NA TGTGCCAGCAGGCGCGGACAGAACACTGAAGCTTTCTTT CASRRGQNTEAFF
TRBJ2-7 TRBD1 TRBV10-3 NA TGTGCCATCAGTGGACAGGGGGACTACGAGCAGTACTTC CAISGQGDYEQYF
TRBJ1-2 NA TRBV4-1 NA TGCGCCAGCAGCCAAGAGTGGACACAGGGCTATGGCTACACCTTC CASSQEWTQGYGYTF
TRBJ2-3 NA TRBV30 NA TGTGCCTGTAATCGGGACTCCGCCCCCCCCACAGATACGCAGTATTTT CACNRDSAPPTDTQYF
TRBJ1-4 NA TRBV7-9 once TGTGCCAGCAGAAGAACGGGGGGCGCGGGAGAAAAACTGTTTTTT CASRRTGGAGEKLFF
TRBJ2-7 NA TRBV2 few TGTGCCAGCAGTGAATGGTACAGGGAGGGCGAGCAGTACTTC CASSEWYREGEQYF
TRBJ1-1 NA TRBV6-6 few TGTGCCAGCAACGCACAGGGTCCTGAAGCTTTCTTT CASNAQGPEAFF
TRBJ1-2 NA TRBV2 NA TGTGCCAGCAGGGGGGACACCTACTATGGCTACACCTTC CASRGDTYYGYTF
TRBJ2-5 TRBD1 TRBV6-5 few TGTGCCAGCAGTTCCGTACGCGGGACAGGGACAGAGACCCAGTACTTC CASSSVRGTGTETQYF
TRBJ2-1 NA TRBV5-6 NA TGTGCCAGCAGCTTGGTTCGGAATGAGCAGTTCTTC CASSLVRNEQFF
TRBJ2-7 NA TRBV6-5 NA TGTGCCAGCAGGGACTCGAACTCCTACGAGCAGTACTTC CASRDSNSYEQYF
TRBJ2-2 NA TRBV6-4 few TGTGCCAGCAGCCCAGGGGCGGCCGGGGAGCTGTTTTTT CASSPGAAGELFF
TRBJ1-4 NA TRBV19 NA TGTGCCAGTAGGCTCAGGGGTAATCTAGGAACTAATGAAAAACTGTTTTTT CASRLRGNLGTNEKLFF
TRBJ1-4 TRBD1 TRBV4-1 NA TGCGCCAGCAGCCCTCGTTCCCCGGGACAGAGTTTTGGAGATGAAAAACTGTTTTTT CASSPRSPGQSFGDEKLFF
TRBJ2-5 NA TRBV27 NA TGTGCCAGCAGTCCCGTATACCAAGAGACCCAGTACTTC CASSPVYQETQYF
TRBJ2-2 NA TRBV18 NA TGTGCCAGCTCACCCCTTGAACAGATAAACACCGGGGAGCTGTTTTTT CASSPLEQINTGELFF
TRBJ2-1 NA TRBV29-1 few TGCAGCGTTGTATGGGCCTTTACCTACAATGAGCAGTTCTTC CSVVWAFTYNEQFF
TRBJ2-7 TRBD1 TRBV28 NA TGTGCCAGCAGTCCCGGACAGGGGTCCCACGAGCAGTACTTC CASSPGQGSHEQYF
TRBJ1-2 TRBD1 TRBV19 NA TGTGCCAGTAATTTTGGGACAGACATTAACTATGGCTACACCTTC CASNFGTDINYGYTF
TRBJ2-6 TRBD1 TRBV5-4 NA TGTGCCAGCAGCTTGGAGACAGGGGGGGCCAACGTCCTGACTTTC CASSLETGGANVLTF
TRBJ2-3 TRBD2 TRBV9 NA TGTGCCAGCAGCCCCACTAGCGGTACGCAGTATTTT CASSPTSGTQYF
TRBJ2-3 TRBD2 TRBV9 NA TGTGCCAGCAGCGTAGGAGCGGGAGCTGGAGATACGCAGTATTTT CASSVGAGAGDTQYF
TRBJ1-1 TRBD1 TRBV4-1 NA TGCGCCAGCAGCCAAGATCCCAACGGCTCAGGGGGGACTGAAGCTTTCTTT CASSQDPNGSGGTEAFF
TRBJ2-5 NA TRBV30 NA TGTGCCGGTCGCGGTTTCCAAGAGACCCAGTACTTC CAGRGFQETQYF
TRBJ2-7 NA TRBV5-6 NA TGTGCCAGCAGCCCAGGATTCCACGAGCAGTACTTC CASSPGFHEQYF
TRBJ1-6 NA TRBV6-6 NA TGTGCCAGCAGTCCTCAGGCTGCGAATTCACCCCTCCACTTT CASSPQAANSPLHF
TRBJ1-2 NA TRBV27 NA TGTGCCAGCAGTTTTCTGCAGGGGAATGGCTACACCTTC CASSFLQGNGYTF
TRBJ1-4 NA TRBV7-2 few TGTGCCAGCAGCCTAGGACAGAATGAAAAACTGTTTTTT CASSLGQNEKLFF
TRBJ1-2 NA TRBV6-1 NA TGTGCCAGCAGTCCCGGGAATAACTATGGCTACACCTTC CASSPGNNYGYTF
TRBJ2-1 TRBD2 TRBV14 NA TGTGCCAGCAGCCAGCTAGCGGGGCCCAATGAGCAGTTCTTC CASSQLAGPNEQFF
TRBJ1-4 TRBD1 TRBV6-1 NA TGTGCCAGCATTAGGGACAGGGCAAATGAAAAACTGTTTTTT CASIRDRANEKLFF
TRBJ1-2 NA TRBV11-2 NA TGTGCCAGCAGCTTAGAGGCAGGAGGCTATGGCTACACCTTC CASSLEAGGYGYTF
TRBJ2-7 NA TRBV5-1 few TGCGCCAGCAGCTTGGGGGGCACGAACACCTACGAGCAGTACTTC CASSLGGTNTYEQYF
TRBJ1-2 NA TRBV6-5 NA TGTGCCAGCAGTCCTTCAGGGTATGGCTACACCTTC CASSPSGYGYTF
TRBJ2-3 NA TRBV19 once TGTGCCAGTAGTCTTTCCACAGGGCGGACAGATACGCAGTATTTT CASSLSTGRTDTQYF
TRBJ2-7 TRBD1 TRBV7-8 NA TGTGCCAGCAGCGCAGCAACAGGGGATGGCGAGCAGTACTTC CASSAATGDGEQYF
TRBJ1-3 NA TRBV11-2 NA TGTGCCAGCAGCCCGCGGCCGGGAGCTGGAAACACCATATATTTT CASSPRPGAGNTIYF
TRBJ2-2 NA TRBV10-1 NA TGCGCCAGCAGTGAATATAGCGGGGAGCTGTTTTTT CASSEYSGELFF
TRBJ2-1 TRBD2 TRBV6-5 NA TGTGCCAGCAGTTTCTTCCGGGGGGATGAGCAGTTCTTC CASSFFRGDEQFF